This TCR beta chain came from a study of regulatory T cells in long-lasting Graves disease. Study-level results: Study of thyroid tissue was not done, with only peripheral blood studied.

This clonotype was detected a few times. As yet, its antigen is unknown. Time point in this sample: newly diagnosed GD, antithyroid drugs for less than 3 months. The TCR library was prepared using RNA isolated from PBMCs. V lost 1 base and J 0 bases, leaving 7 bases between the germline ends. The CDR3 is made up of 14 amino acids. From germline, CDR1 is SGHKS and CDR2 YYEKEE (reference sequence). Assembly of TCR beta libraries relied on iRepertoire HTBI primers together with Arm-PCR of CDR3 regions. One entry per CDR3 protein results from TCRdb running MiXCR on the multiplex PCR reads. The repertoire holds approximately 440,000 distinct CDR3 sequences, under 20% seen once, with 10% to 15% in the top ten. In addition, the sample was reused for a study of T cells in Graves' hyperthyroidism and ophthalmopathy. That paper states: When the TCR CDR3 underwent first-round RT-PCR, the HTBI primer set was used.

The genes are TRBV5-5 and TRBJ1-2; D is undetermined. Sequences were derived from peripheral blood mononuclear cells (PBMCs), sampled at new diagnosis, from a patient treated with antithyroid drugs. The receptor was derived from a middle-aged man with Graves disease. The CDR3 protein is CASSLSPTNYGYTF. The DNA of the CDR3 is TGTGCCAGCAGCTTGAGTCCAACTAACTATGGCTACACCTTC. Complete variable domain (other parts from reference TRBV5-5 and TRBJ1-2): DAGVTQSPTHLIKTRGQQVTLRCSPISGHKSVSWYQQVLGQGPQFIFQYYEKEERGRGNFPDRFSARQFPNYSSELNVNALLLGDSALYLCASSLSPTNYGYTFGSGTRLTVV.